Sequencing of this T cell receptor beta chain was carried out in a study of cytomegalovirus exposure and HLA in healthy donors. TCRdb's copy holds only in-frame clones and misses some; the assay was immunoSEQ multiplex PCR. Here the sample spans 70,000 to 80,000 clones, around 94% being singletons. Sequenced input: PBMCs. The receptor was isolated from a woman younger than 30 in good health and CMV-seropositive.

CDR3 DNA: TGTGCCAGCAAGACTGGACAGACCAACACCGGGGAGCTGTTTTTT. This translates into CASKTGQTNTGELFF. The V and J genes are TRBV2 and TRBJ2-2; tentatively, D is TRBD1 (6 bases). V was trimmed by 7 bases and J by 2 bases, leaving 14 bases between them. Germline CDR1 SNHLY, CDR2 FYNNEI. The CDR3 has 15 amino acids.